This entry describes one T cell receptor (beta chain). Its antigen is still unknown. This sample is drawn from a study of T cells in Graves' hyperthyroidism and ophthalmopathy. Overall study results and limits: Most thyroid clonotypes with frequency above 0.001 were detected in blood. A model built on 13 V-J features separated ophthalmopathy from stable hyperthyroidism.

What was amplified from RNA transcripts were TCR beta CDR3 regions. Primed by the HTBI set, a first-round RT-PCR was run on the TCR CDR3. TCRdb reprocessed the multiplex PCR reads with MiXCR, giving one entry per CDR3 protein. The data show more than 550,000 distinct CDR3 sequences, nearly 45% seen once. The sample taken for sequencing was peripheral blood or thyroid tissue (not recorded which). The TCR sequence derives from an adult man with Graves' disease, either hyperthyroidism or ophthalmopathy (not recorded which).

CDR3 bases: TGTGCCAGCAGTTACGAGAACTACGCGGGACAGGGGACTGGAAACACCATATATTTT. Its protein product is CASSYENYAGQGTGNTIYF. V and J are TRBV2 and TRBJ1-3, with 10 bases that match TRBD1. Germline V CDR1 and CDR2: SNHLY, FYNNEI. V lost 5 bases to trimming and J lost 2 bases; unmatched junction nucleotides: 15. The CDR3 is made up of 19 amino acids. The full variable domain, its missing parts supplied by reference TRBV2 and TRBJ1-3, is EPEVTQTPSHQVTQMGQEVILRCVPISNHLYFYWYRQILGQKVEFLVSFYNNEISEKSEIFDDQFSVERPDGSNFTLKIRSTKLEDSAMYFCASSYENYAGQGTGNTIYFGEGSWLTVV.